Included here is one TCR beta chain sequence, with context. The source of the sample is a study of human T cells and chemical hapten exposure. Across the study: Sensitization used 2% DPC on roughly 2 cm by roughly 2 cm upper inner arm skin.

The authors' processing: Sequenced samples showed a median of approximately 96,000 TCRs each, with counts running from approximately 20,000 to 700,000. TCRdb re-called the RACE reads with MiXCR, one entry per CDR3 protein. None of the V and J calls come from the authors' own analysis; TCRdb made them. The sample lists 180,000 or so distinct CDR3 sequences, almost 30% seen once, with roughly 3% in the top ten. Noted time point: pre-sensitization, week 0. Treatment reported: therapeutic diphenylcyclopropenone sensitization with weekly scalp DPC. Unseparated into fractions, whole blood served as the source from which total RNA was extracted. V dropped 0 bases and J dropped 6 bases, with 8 bases sitting between them. The CDR3 is 13 residues long. Germline lookup yields CDR1 SGHAT and CDR2 FQNNGV.

The clonotype originates from a woman aged 25 to 39 with alopecia areata. Some clones in this sample may be carry-over from other donors' samples. The specimen was whole blood, collected in connection with sensitization to the hapten diphenylcyclopropenone (DPC). The chain is built from TRBV11-2 and TRBJ1-1; possible D gene TRBD1, 5 bases. CDR3 nucleotides: TGTGCCAGCAGCTTAGACGGGGGTCCTGAAGCTTTCTTT. Amino acids: CASSLDGGPEAFF.